This TCR beta chain was captured by sequencing in a study of spatial heterogeneity in lung cancer. V was clipped by 3 bases and J by 5 bases, with 10 bases between them. Germline CDR1 reads SGHVS; CDR2 reads FQNEAQ. The length of the CDR3 is 13 residues. This clonotype was recorded many times. Antigen specificity is unknown. Time point in this sample: sample taken at primary tumor resection. A single record per CDR3 protein comes from TCRdb applying MiXCR to the 5' RACE reads. The sample gives 9,000 to 9,500 distinct CDR3 sequences, around 8.4% of which show up once; around 25% is in the top ten. Broader study findings: Counts of expanded intratumoral alpha and beta TCRs tracked tumor mutation counts.

The rearrangement uses TRBV7-8 and TRBJ2-5; a weak D match, TRBD2 (6 bases). The material was lung tumor tissue, obtained at surgery. The sequence was obtained from a male donor with early-stage non-small cell lung cancer. CDR3: CASSFTGGETQYF. The CDR3 region has the DNA TGTGCCAGCAGCTTTACAGGAGGGGAGACCCAGTACTTC. The variable domain in full, with the rest retrieved from reference TRBV7-8 and TRBJ2-5, is GAGVSQSPRYKVAKRGQDVALRCDPISGHVSLFWYQQALGQGPEFLTYFQNEAQLDKSGLPSDRFFAERPEGSVSTLKIQRTQQEDSAVYLCASSFTGGETQYFGPGTRLLVL.